The 30 T cell receptor beta chains below were found in one sample sequenced in a study of cytomegalovirus exposure and HLA in healthy donors (dated by TCRdb to 2016 to 2017). The protocol used for the library was the immunoSEQ multiplex PCR assay. For the multiplex PCR, a mixture combining 60 forward primers for TCR Vbeta segments and 13 reverse primers for TCR Jbeta segments was used. Here the immuneACCESS table is served through TCRdb, limited to in-frame sequences with V and J called. Missing clones are a known gap in these copies; in checked studies unresolved V genes cover under half, and the rest lacks a known reason. The sample includes approximately 140,000 clones, with over 60% observed a single time. Of the sample, 6% to 8% is held by the ten largest clones. Input material: PBMCs. The receptors here all came from a woman in her sixties or seventies in good health and CMV-seronegative.

The V gene is TRBV2, the J gene TRBJ2-7; 8 bases fit TRBD1. Germline CDR1 and CDR2: SNHLY and FYNNEI. V dropped 6 bases and J dropped 7; count of bases not matched to a gene: 32. This CDR3 comprises 21 residues. CDR3 loop: CASRERYPGTGRQTALGEQYF. As DNA, the CDR3 is TGTGCCAGCAGGGAACGGTATCCCGGGACAGGCAGACAAACGGCTCTGGGGGAGCAGTACTTC.

The chain combines TRBV19 with TRBJ1-3; no reliable D call. Germline lookup yields CDR1 LNHDA and CDR2 SQIVND (reference sequence). V lost 5 bases and J lost 4, with 15 bases in between. This CDR3 has 15 residues. CDR3 in amino acids: CASSVNWAGGNTIYF. The CDR3 bases are TGTGCCAGTAGTGTTAATTGGGCAGGAGGAAACACCATATATTTT. Full variable domain (outside the CDR3, taken from reference TRBV19 and TRBJ1-3): DGGITQSPKYLFRKEGQNVTLSCEQNLNHDAMYWYRQDPGQGLRLIYYSQIVNDFQKGDIAEGYSVSREKKESFPLTVTSAQKNPTAFYLCASSVNWAGGNTIYFGEGSWLTVV.

This clone was detected a few times. The V and J genes are TRBV7-9 and TRBJ2-5, with 10 positions matching TRBD2. V was clipped by 5 bases and J by 5 bases; unmatched bases: 11. The CDR3 consists of 16 residues. Looked up from germline, CDR1 is SEHNR and CDR2 is FQNEAQ (reference sequence). The CDR3: CASSPGLAARGETQYF. CDR3 in DNA: TGTGCCAGCAGCCCAGGACTAGCGGCGCGCGGGGAGACCCAGTACTTC.

The chain is built from TRBV7-3 and TRBJ2-1, with 8 bases identical to TRBD2. CDR3 length: 14 amino acids. Trimming cost V 3 bases and J 6 bases; bases outside gene matches: 4. Germline V gives CDR1 SGHTA, CDR2 FQGTGA. Here the CDR3 reads CASSFTGGGNEQFF. The CDR3 bases are TGTGCCAGCAGCTTTACGGGAGGGGGCAATGAGCAGTTCTTC.

In its sample, this clone was seen a few times. The chain couples TRBV27 to TRBJ2-7, with 9 bases matching TRBD2. CDR1 is MNHEY and CDR2 is SMNVEV in the germline V gene (reference sequence). Trimming removed 3 bases from V and 2 bases from J; junction bases left unmatched: 2. CDR3 size: 14 residues. The CDR3 DNA reads TGTGCCAGCAGTTTTAGCGGGGGCCCCTACGAGCAGTACTTC. Amino acids: CASSFSGGPYEQYF.

This clone was counted a few times. The rearrangement uses TRBV27 and TRBJ2-2; 10 bases fit TRBD2. The CDR3 has 16 residues. The germline CDR1 and CDR2 sequences are MNHEY and SMNVEV (reference sequence). The V segment lost 1 base and the J segment 5 bases; nucleotides outside the gene matches: 4. The DNA of the CDR3 is TGTGCCAGCAGTTTATTGGGTAGCGGGGGGACCGGGGAGCTGTTTTTT. Amino acids: CASSLLGSGGTGELFF.

The J gene is TRBJ1-2, the V gene TRBV7-2, with D possibly being TRBD1 (6 bases). The CDR3 is 15 residues long. Trimming left V 5 bases short and J 3 bases short, with 16 bases between. Germline V gene data show CDR1 as SGHTA and CDR2 as FQGNSA. In nucleotides, the CDR3 is TGTGCCAGCAGCCCCCTTTTGGCAGGGGACTATGGCTACACCTTC. Protein product: CASSPLLAGDYGYTF.

The chain couples TRBV6-5 to TRBJ1-6; TRBD1 matches 9 bases. The germline V gene has CDR1 MNHEY and CDR2 SVGAGI. V was pared by 6 bases and J by 8 bases, with 5 bases of the junction left unmatched. This CDR3 comprises 14 residues. CDR3 coding DNA: TGTGCCAGCAGGGGGACAGGGAATCATTCACCCCTCCACTTT. Protein product: CASRGTGNHSPLHF.

V gene TRBV19 combines with J gene TRBJ1-6; no reliable D call. Germline V gives CDR1 LNHDA, CDR2 SQIVND (reference sequence). V dropped 7 bases and J dropped 7 bases, with 11 bases sitting between them. This CDR3 is 13 amino acids long. CDR3 in DNA: TGTGCCAGTAAAAGACGGGAGAATTCACCCCTCCACTTT. Translated: CASKRRENSPLHF. The whole variable domain, remainder taken from reference TRBV19 and TRBJ1-6, is DGGITQSPKYLFRKEGQNVTLSCEQNLNHDAMYWYRQDPGQGLRLIYYSQIVNDFQKGDIAEGYSVSREKKESFPLTVTSAQKNPTAFYLCASKRRENSPLHFGNGTRLTVT.

The chain joins TRBV6-1 to TRBJ1-2; D is uncertain. The CDR3 has 14 amino acids. Trimming took 2 bases from V and 1 from J, leaving 8 bases between them. Germline loops: CDR1 MNHNS, CDR2 SASEGT. The CDR3 here is CASSESVYNYGYTF. The CDR3 nucleotides read TGTGCCAGCAGTGAATCCGTTTATAACTATGGCTACACCTTC.

V usage is TRBV5-1 and J usage is TRBJ1-4; tentatively, D is TRBD1 (5 bases). V was shortened by 0 bases and J by 8 bases, with 11 bases between the two germline ends. Looked up from germline, CDR1 is SGHRS and CDR2 is YFSETQ. This CDR3 region has 14 residues. Here the CDR3 reads CASSLVFGQEKLFF. The CDR3 DNA follows: TGCGCCAGCAGCTTGGTGTTCGGACAAGAAAAACTGTTTTTT.

This clone was picked up a small number of times. The chain carries TRBV19 and TRBJ1-1, with a weak D call TRBD1 (5 bases). This CDR3 is 13 amino acids long. The ends were cut back, 6 bases at V and 5 bases at J, with 13 bases in the middle. CDR1 and CDR2 (germline): LNHDA, SQIVND (reference sequence). The CDR3 DNA follows: TGTGCCAGTAGAAGGCAGGGAAAAACTGAAGCTTTCTTT. Protein product: CASRRQGKTEAFF.

The rearrangement uses TRBV13 and TRBJ2-3, with 9 bases aligning to TRBD1. With V trimmed by 1 base and J by 6 bases, 5 bases remained unmatched. CDR1 and CDR2 from the germline V gene are PRHDT and FYEKMQ (reference sequence). The CDR3 spans 15 residues. Here the CDR3 reads CASSLEGGTGDTQYF. The CDR3 DNA sequence: TGTGCCAGCAGCTTAGAGGGGGGGACAGGGGATACGCAGTATTTT.

This clone was recorded a few times. V usage is TRBV21-1 and J usage is TRBJ2-3; TRBD1, the D gene given by the table, was not confirmed from the DNA. TRBV21-1 is a pseudogene. The CDR3 is made up of 14 amino acids. The CDR3 nucleotides are TGTGCCGTCGGGCCGACAGAAAGCACAGATACGCAGTATTTT. The encoded protein is CAVGPTESTDTQYF.

In its sample, this clone was seen once. V gene TRBV5-1 combines with J gene TRBJ1-2; D is ambiguous. The CDR3 consists of 15 residues. Germline values: CDR1 SGHRS, CDR2 YFSETQ. Trimming shortened V by 0 bases and J by 4 bases, and 13 bases separated the two germline ends. The CDR3 protein is CASSLAPGRGYGYTF. The CDR3 nucleotides read TGCGCCAGCAGCTTGGCCCCGGGTCGAGGCTATGGCTACACCTTC.

This clone was seen once. The V call is TRBV28, the J call TRBJ2-1; no clear D. CDR1 is MDHEN, CDR2 SYDVKM, per germline. The ends were cut back, 5 bases at V and 9 bases at J, with 11 bases in the middle. The CDR3 is made up of 12 amino acids. In DNA, the CDR3 is TGTGCCAGCAGTACTACGGTGTCTGAGCAGTTCTTC. Its protein is CASSTTVSEQFF.

This chain uses TRBV25-1 with TRBJ2-7; 7 bases fit TRBD2. The CDR3 length is 14 residues. Per germline, CDR1 MGHDK and CDR2 SYGVNS. Trimming cost V 3 bases and J 2 bases; bases outside gene matches: 4. The CDR3 loop is CASSERAGPYEQYF. CDR3 in DNA: TGTGCCAGCAGTGAGCGAGCGGGACCCTACGAGCAGTACTTC.

The sample holds a few counts of this clone. The chain is built from TRBV5-4 and TRBJ2-3, with 13 bases matching TRBD2. Germline V lookup: CDR1 SGHNT, CDR2 YYREEE (reference sequence). This CDR3 spans 17 amino acids. With 0 bases clipped from V and 6 bases from J, the junction kept 7 bases outside the gene matches. This CDR3 is CASSLGGTSGKRDTQYF. The CDR3 DNA reads TGTGCCAGCAGCTTGGGGGGGACTAGCGGGAAACGCGATACGCAGTATTTT.

The chain is built from TRBV19 and TRBJ2-7, with 8 bases that match TRBD2. V shed 7 bases and J 7 bases; nucleotides not matched to a gene: 15. The CDR3 runs to 15 residues. Germline V gene lookup returns CDR1 LNHDA and CDR2 SQIVND (reference sequence). The CDR3 DNA is TGTGCCAGTAACGCTTTAACCAGCGGGAGTAGGGAGCAGTACTTC. As protein: CASNALTSGSREQYF.

The chain uses TRBV7-6 and TRBJ2-2; D gene ambiguous. The CDR3 has 15 residues. Looked up from germline, CDR1 is SGHVS and CDR2 is FNYEAQ. V was clipped by 1 base and J by 0 bases, with 6 bases between them. This chain's CDR3 is CASSLVLANTGELFF. CDR3 nucleotides: TGTGCCAGCAGCTTAGTATTAGCGAACACCGGGGAGCTGTTTTTT.

As concerns this clone: At one end, the junction sequence differs from germline, possibly due to a read error. The V call is TRBV18, the J call TRBJ1-1; the D gene is possibly TRBD1 (5 bases). This CDR3 is built from 16 residues. In germline, CDR1 is KGHSH, CDR2 LQKENI. CDR3: CASSPLRQSKNTEAFF. The CDR3 coding sequence is TGTGCCAGCTCCCCACTCCGACAGAGCAAGAACACTGAAGCTTTCTTT.

This clone appeared a few times. The chain recombines TRBV6-5 with TRBJ2-5; 8 bases fit TRBD2. The CDR3 totals 14 residues. The V and J ends lost 7 bases and 4 bases, in that order; junction bases with no gene match: 8. Germline-derived CDR1 and CDR2 are MNHEY and SVGAGI. The CDR3 region is CASKPGLGLETQYF. The DNA of the CDR3 is TGTGCCAGCAAACCGGGACTAGGTCTAGAGACCCAGTACTTC.

V gene TRBV5-1 combines with J gene TRBJ2-1; D is possibly TRBD1 (5 bases). The CDR3 totals 14 residues. Germline V lookup: CDR1 SGHRS, CDR2 YFSETQ. V was shortened by 0 bases and J by 6 bases, with 10 bases between the two germline ends. CDR3 in DNA: TGCGCCAGCAGCTTGGCCAGGGTCGCCAATGAGCAGTTCTTC. Translated, it gives CASSLARVANEQFF.

This clone was seen more than once but under ten times. The sample contains more than one DNA sequence encoding this CDR3. The chain couples TRBV5-1 to TRBJ1-1; D unresolved. This CDR3 is built from 13 residues. Deletions cut 0 bases from V and 4 bases from J, with 7 bases between. The germline CDR1 and CDR2 sequences are SGHRS and YFSETQ. In nucleotides, the CDR3 is TGCGCCAGCAGCTTGGACGGAGGCACTGAAGCTTTCTTT. Translated: CASSLDGGTEAFF. Using reference TRBV5-1 and TRBJ1-1 for the parts outside the CDR3, the full variable domain is KAGVTQTPRYLIKTRGQQVTLSCSPISGHRSVSWYQQTPGQGLQFLFEYFSETQRNKGNFPGRFSGRQFSNSRSEMNVSTLELGDSALYLCASSLDGGTEAFFGQGTRLTVV.

The sample holds a few counts of this clone. The V and J genes are TRBV7-2 and TRBJ2-7; 7 positions match TRBD1. This CDR3 is built from 16 residues. V shed 1 base and J 0 bases; nucleotides not matched to a gene: 6. CDR1 SGHTA and CDR2 FQGNSA come from the germline V gene. The CDR3 reads CASSLVAGGSSYEQYF. The CDR3 nucleotides read TGTGCCAGCAGCTTAGTTGCAGGGGGAAGCTCCTACGAGCAGTACTTC.

This clone appeared a single time. This chain uses TRBV4-1 with TRBJ1-1; a weak D match, TRBD1 (6 bases). The CDR3 covers 18 residues. Germline V lookup: CDR1 MGHRA, CDR2 YSYEKL. Trimming cost V 4 bases and J 0 bases, with 21 bases left between them. The CDR3 nucleotides read TGCGCCAGCAGCCTAGGGGGGGGCCTTCTCATCATGAACACTGAAGCTTTCTTT. As protein: CASSLGGGLLIMNTEAFF.

This chain uses TRBV4-1 with TRBJ2-7; 16 positions agree with TRBD2. V lost 1 base, J lost 4 bases, and 10 bases stayed unmatched. CDR3 size: 19 residues. CDR1 and CDR2 from the germline V gene are MGHRA and YSYEKL. The CDR3 coding sequence is TGCGCCAGCAGCCAAGCCGGGACTAGCGGGGGGGCCTCTAAGTACGAGCAGTACTTC. This sequence encodes CASSQAGTSGGASKYEQYF.

This clone was recorded a few times. The chain couples TRBV27 to TRBJ1-1, with D perhaps TRBD1 (5 bases). V gave up 6 bases and J gave up 7 bases, with 21 bases separating them. There are 15 residues in the CDR3. From germline, CDR1 is MNHEY and CDR2 SMNVEV (reference sequence). CDR3 protein: CASRLGPGGGGEAFF. CDR3 nucleotides: TGTGCCAGCAGGTTAGGCCCCGGGGGAGGTGGTGAAGCTTTCTTT.

The genes are TRBV9 and TRBJ2-1, with 8 bases aligning to TRBD2. The germline CDR1 and CDR2 sequences are SGDLS and YYNGEE. The CDR3 extends over 15 amino acids. J was trimmed by 4 bases and V by 3 bases; bases with no gene match: 6. CDR3 DNA sequence: TGTGCCAGCAGCGCGTTAGCGGGGCGTTACAATGAGCAGTTCTTC. This gives the protein CASSALAGRYNEQFF. Using reference TRBV9 and TRBJ2-1 for the parts outside the CDR3, the full variable domain is DSGVTQTPKHLITATGQRVTLRCSPRSGDLSVYWYQQSLDQGLQFLIQYYNGEERAKGNILERFSAQQFPDLHSELNLSSLELGDSALYFCASSALAGRYNEQFFGPGTRLTVL.

The V call is TRBV10-3, the J call TRBJ2-6, with D possibly TRBD2 on 6 matching bases. Trimming removed 7 bases from V and 4 bases from J, with 14 bases in between. The germline gives CDR1 ENHRY, CDR2 SYGVKD. The CDR3 contains 15 residues. CDR3 in amino acids: CAITEGATGANVLTF. CDR3 coding DNA: TGTGCCATCACGGAGGGAGCGACAGGGGCCAACGTCCTGACTTTC.